The present TCR beta chain was sequenced within a study of regulatory T cells in long-lasting Graves disease. The CDR3 extends over 14 amino acids. Germline CDR1 reads SGDLS; CDR2 reads YYNGEE. Trimming stripped 0 bases from V and 8 bases from J, with 11 bases between. The time point here: newly diagnosed GD, antithyroid drugs for less than 3 months. After RNA was extracted from PBMCs, the TCR library was made from it. This clonotype was seen many times. Construction of TCR beta libraries relied on iRepertoire HTBI primers and on Arm-PCR targeting CDR3 regions. TCRdb reprocessed the multiplex PCR reads with MiXCR, giving one entry per CDR3 protein. The table records roughly 500,000 distinct CDR3 sequences, around 12% of them present only once. These same data were also listed under a study on T cells in Graves' hyperthyroidism and ophthalmopathy. That study reports: The model predicted ophthalmopathy a median around 6 months before onset.

The sequence came from a woman under 40 with Graves disease. The rearrangement uses TRBV9 and TRBJ1-4; D not certain. The sample in question was peripheral blood mononuclear cells (PBMCs), obtained at new diagnosis, from a patient treated with antithyroid drugs. CDR3 DNA: TGTGCCAGCAGCGTAGGAATCGGGCAGGAAAAACTGTTTTTT. It yields the protein CASSVGIGQEKLFF.